One and the same sample provided the 11 T cell receptor beta chains below, sequenced in a study of shared clonotypes between healthy human individuals. Profiled with immunoSEQ multiplex PCR; TCRdb holds only in-frame clones, not every one. This sample has around 500,000 clones; about three quarters occur once, and the top ten carry around 13%. Sequenced input: PBMCs. All receptors derive from a woman aged 40 to 55 in good health. Some clones in this sample may be carry-over from other donors' samples.

The chain employs TRBV18 and TRBJ2-2, with 7 positions matching TRBD2. Trimming took 4 bases from V and 3 from J; bases not matched to a gene: 5. This CDR3 spans 15 amino acids. CDR1 is KGHSH, CDR2 LQKENI, per germline. The CDR3: CASSLGLEDTGELFF. CDR3 DNA: TGTGCCAGCTCACTCGGACTAGAGGACACCGGGGAGCTGTTTTTT.

This clone appeared a few times. The chain has TRBV30 and TRBJ2-7; unclear D gene. Trimming left V 2 bases short and J 1 base short, with 6 bases between. CDR3 length: 12 amino acids. Germline CDR1 GTSNPN, CDR2 SVGIG (reference sequence). DNA of the CDR3: TGTGCCTGGAGTTCAGGTTCCTACGAGCAGTACTTC. Its protein is CAWSSGSYEQYF.

This chain joins TRBV7-2 and TRBJ1-3, with D unclear. The CDR3 length is 16 residues. Looked up from germline, CDR1 is SGHTA and CDR2 is FQGNSA. V was shortened by 2 bases and J by 4 bases, with 15 bases between the two germline ends. The CDR3 DNA is TGTGCCAGCAGCTTATATCATGGAAGAGCGGGAAACACCATATATTTT. Its translation: CASSLYHGRAGNTIYF.

Worth noting for this clone: The sample carries other DNA sequences with the same CDR3. V usage is TRBV5-1 and J usage is TRBJ1-2; maybe TRBD1 (5 bases). Germline loops: CDR1 SGHRS, CDR2 YFSETQ. There are 13 residues in the CDR3. V gave up 2 bases and J gave up 4 bases, with 9 bases separating them. The CDR3, as DNA: TGCGCCAGCAGCTTAGGGACGGCCTATGGCTACACCTTC. Its translation: CASSLGTAYGYTF.

This clone has only one observation. J is TRBJ1-4 and V is TRBV2; D is perhaps TRBD1 (5 bases). The CDR3 contains 14 residues. V dropped 3 bases and J dropped 5 bases, with 10 bases sitting between them. CDR1 is SNHLY, CDR2 FYNNEI, per germline. The CDR3 loop reads CASSDFAGNEKLFF. The CDR3 bases are TGTGCCAGCAGTGATTTTGCAGGGAATGAAAAACTGTTTTTT.

The V gene is TRBV13, the J gene TRBJ2-7; D not resolved. The CDR3 spans 12 residues. Trimming pared 6 bases from V and 0 bases from J, leaving 6 bases between. Germline lookup yields CDR1 PRHDT and CDR2 FYEKMQ (reference sequence). CDR3 amino acids: CASSPSSYEQYF. The CDR3 nucleotides read TGTGCCAGCAGTCCCAGCTCCTACGAGCAGTACTTC.

This CDR3 is CASSPNSGTYNEQFF. The CDR3 DNA follows: TGTGCCAGCAGCCCCAACAGCGGGACTTACAATGAGCAGTTCTTC. V usage is TRBV7-3 and J usage is TRBJ2-1; TRBD2 matches 7 bases. Germline CDR1 SGHTA, CDR2 FQGTGA. This CDR3 is built from 15 residues. V was pared by 5 bases and J by 4 bases, with 8 bases of the junction left unmatched.

The rearrangement links TRBV5-1 to TRBJ1-2; no firm D call. With 4 bases removed from V and 2 bases from J, the gap between germline ends came to 6 bases. The germline CDR1 and CDR2 sequences are SGHRS and YFSETQ. This CDR3 is built from 12 residues. The CDR3 spells CASSQENYGYTF. CDR3 bases: TGCGCCAGCAGCCAGGAGAACTATGGCTACACCTTC.

The V and J genes are TRBV7-2 and TRBJ2-7; TRBD2 agrees at 10 bases. CDR1 is SGHTA, CDR2 FQGNSA, per germline. V gave up 3 bases and J gave up 1 base; unmatched junction bases: 3. The CDR3 runs 15 residues. CDR3 amino acids: CASSFKLAGSYEQYF. DNA for the CDR3: TGTGCCAGCAGCTTTAAACTAGCGGGGTCCTACGAGCAGTACTTC.

The CDR3 region has the DNA TGCAGCGTCGTTAGGGGAGAGACCCAGTACTTC. Its translation: CSVVRGETQYF. The V call is TRBV29-1, the J call TRBJ2-5, with a weak D call TRBD1 (5 bases). The V gene lost 6 bases and the J gene lost 4 bases, with 9 bases spanning the gap. The CDR3 spans 11 residues. Germline V gene sequence: CDR1 SQVTM, CDR2 ANQGSEA.

Note on this clone: A much bigger clone sits one base away, suggesting this may be a read error. This chain joins TRBV14 and TRBJ2-1; a possible D gene is TRBD1 (6 bases). The V end lost 7 bases, the J end lost 2 bases, and 12 bases lay between the germline ends. CDR1 and CDR2 from the germline V gene are SGHDN and FVKESK. This CDR3 has 14 amino acids. CDR3 DNA sequence: TGTGCCAGCACCGACGCAGGGGCCTACAATGAGCAGTTCTTC. Translation: CASTDAGAYNEQFF.